The next 26 T cell receptor beta chains were all read from a single sample in a study of T cell repertoires in cytomegalovirus infection. TCRdb reprocessed the reads with MiXCR, giving one entry per CDR3 protein. The profile shows 400,000 or so distinct CDR3 sequences, under 40% of them singletons. Sequences were obtained from PBMCs. Receptors originate from a human donor in good health (CMV status not recorded). Some clones in this sample may be carry-over from other donors' samples.

This sequence joins TRBV20-1 and TRBJ2-1; either TRBD1 or TRBD2 may supply D (5 bases each). The CDR3 totals 15 residues. Germline values: CDR1 DFQATT, CDR2 SNEGSKA (reference sequence). Trimming stripped 0 bases from V and 3 bases from J, with 12 bases between. CDR3 sequence reads: CSARDLRGFYNEQFF. The CDR3 region has the DNA TGCAGTGCTAGAGATTTGAGGGGCTTCTACAATGAGCAGTTCTTC.

The rearrangement links TRBV4-1 to TRBJ2-5; tentatively, D is TRBD1 (5 bases). The germline V and J ends were trimmed by 1 base and 4 bases, with 10 bases remaining between them. This CDR3 contains 14 residues. CDR1 MGHRA and CDR2 YSYEKL come from the germline V gene. The DNA for the CDR3 is TGCGCCAGCAGCCAAGCCCAGGGCGGAGAGACCCAGTACTTC. Its translation is CASSQAQGGETQYF.

The chain uses TRBV6-5 and TRBJ2-7; possibly TRBD1 or TRBD2 for D (5 bases each). The V gene lost 2 bases and the J gene lost 2 bases, with 13 bases spanning the gap. The germline V gene has CDR1 MNHEY and CDR2 SVGAGI. The CDR3 covers 15 residues. The CDR3 DNA is TGTGCCAGCAGTTACGAGGCAGGGAGTACCTACGAGCAGTACTTC. It yields the protein CASSYEAGSTYEQYF.

This clonotype was observed a handful of times. This chain joins TRBV7-2 and TRBJ2-1, with no clear D. The CDR3 length is 16 residues. Germline V gene sequence: CDR1 SGHTA, CDR2 FQGNSA. With 2 bases removed from V and 0 bases from J, the gap between germline ends came to 11 bases. The chain's CDR3 is CASSLIPSSSYNEQFF. The CDR3 DNA reads TGTGCCAGCAGCTTAATACCATCGAGCTCCTACAATGAGCAGTTCTTC.

This clonotype showed up just a few times. The V gene is TRBV5-1, the J gene TRBJ2-5; 10 bases match TRBD1. V dropped 9 bases and J dropped 5; count of bases not matched to a gene: 10. The CDR3 length is 14 residues. CDR1 SGHRS and CDR2 YFSETQ come from the germline V gene. The CDR3 nucleotides are TGCGCCAACACAAGACAGGGGGCTGGTGAGACCCAGTACTTC. Protein: CANTRQGAGETQYF.

A remark on this clonotype: A read error may produce the germline difference seen at one junction end. The V call is TRBV7-2, the J call TRBJ2-7; D might be TRBD1 or TRBD2, each matching 5 bases. The CDR3 spans 15 residues. In germline, CDR1 is SGHTA, CDR2 FQGNSA. The CDR3 protein is CASSPAGRVGYEKYF. The CDR3, as DNA: TGTGCCAGCAGCCCCGCGGGCAGGGTCGGATACGAGAAGTACTTC.

This sequence joins TRBV6-5 and TRBJ2-2; 7 nucleotides agree with TRBD1. The ends lost 0 bases at V and 4 bases at J; junction bases unmatched: 8. CDR3 size: 17 residues. Germline V gives CDR1 MNHEY, CDR2 SVGAGI. The CDR3 loop is CASSYSIRPGGTGELFF. CDR3 sequence (DNA): TGTGCCAGCAGTTACTCGATCCGGCCAGGGGGCACCGGGGAGCTGTTTTTT.

This clonotype was counted only a few times. This sequence joins TRBV20-1 and TRBJ1-2; weak D call: TRBD1 (5 bases). Germline lookup yields CDR1 DFQATT and CDR2 SNEGSKA (reference sequence). Trimming removed 6 bases at V and 5 bases at J, with 19 bases between. This CDR3 spans 14 amino acids. The CDR3 region is CSAPFKGSGYGYTF. Here the CDR3 DNA reads TGCAGTGCCCCCTTTAAGGGGTCGGGTTATGGCTACACCTTC.

Ten or more counts support this clonotype. The CDR3 region has the DNA TGTGCCAGCAGCCCCCAGACAGGGACGAATTCACCCCTCCACTTT. Encoded protein: CASSPQTGTNSPLHF. The rearrangement uses TRBV11-2 and TRBJ1-6; TRBD1 aligns across 7 bases. The germline CDR1 and CDR2 sequences are SGHAT and FQNNGV. The ends lost 5 bases at V and 7 bases at J; junction bases unmatched: 8. The CDR3 extends over 15 amino acids.

J is TRBJ1-5 and V is TRBV10-3, with D perhaps matching TRBD1 (6 bases). V shed 11 bases and J shed 0 bases, with 14 bases lying between them. Germline CDR1 ENHRY, CDR2 SYGVKD. The CDR3 runs to 14 residues. CDR3 in DNA: TGTGCCTCTGGGGGCGATTATAGCAATCAGCCCCAGCATTTT. This codes for CASGGDYSNQPQHF.

This clonotype showed up just a few times. This chain connects TRBV20-1 to TRBJ2-7; D gene ambiguous. The V gene's germline CDR1 is DFQATT and CDR2 SNEGSKA (reference sequence). The CDR3 runs to 14 residues. The ends were cut back, 0 bases at V and 1 base at J, with 10 bases in the middle. The CDR3 sequence: CSARDSQLSYEQYF. CDR3 nucleotides: TGCAGTGCTAGAGATTCCCAGTTATCCTACGAGCAGTACTTC.

This clonotype was recorded a few times. The rearrangement joins TRBV6-6 to TRBJ1-4; 8 bases fit TRBD1. Germline CDR1 is MNHNY and CDR2 is SVGAGI (reference sequence). Losses at the gene ends were 6 bases for V and 3 bases for J; bases not matched to a gene: 12. CDR3 length: 17 amino acids. This CDR3 is CASSVNPGGTSNEKLFF. CDR3 sequence (DNA): TGTGCCAGCAGCGTAAACCCAGGGGGCACCTCTAATGAAAAACTGTTTTTT.

This clonotype was seen a handful of times. The chain couples TRBV7-9 to TRBJ2-7; perhaps TRBD2 as D (7 bases). The length of the CDR3 is 15 residues. V shed 4 bases and J shed 0 bases, with 13 bases lying between them. Germline CDR1 and CDR2: SEHNR and FQNEAQ (reference sequence). CDR3 in amino acids: CASSSQGGGSYEQYF. CDR3 coding DNA: TGTGCCAGCAGCTCTCAAGGGGGGGGCTCCTACGAGCAGTACTTC.

In the case of this clonotype: It is unclear where the CDR3 begins or ends on the DNA, so no DNA is shown, and the CDR3 is as TCRdb lists it. The gene calls are TRBV5-6 and TRBJ2-7; the DNA was not used to check the table's D call, TRBD2. Including both end residues, the CDR3 is 13 amino acids long. Germline V gives CDR1 SGHDT, CDR2 YYEEEE. CDR3: CASSFWPRREQYF.

As concerns this clonotype: This may be a read error, as it is one base from a much larger clone. The chain has TRBV7-2 and TRBJ2-1, with a possible D match to TRBD2 (5 bases). CDR1 and CDR2 from the germline V gene are SGHTA and FQGNSA. There are 13 residues in the CDR3. DNA of the CDR3: TGTGCCAGCAGCTACCCTAGCACGAATGAGCAGATCTTC. This encodes CASSYPSTNEQIF.

The rearrangement uses TRBV20-1 and TRBJ2-7; TRBD1 agrees at 8 bases. The CDR3 has 14 residues. V shed 4 bases and J 2 bases; nucleotides not matched to a gene: 7. From germline, CDR1 is DFQATT and CDR2 SNEGSKA (reference sequence). CDR3 loop: CSAILTGAAYEQYV. CDR3 DNA: TGCAGTGCTATCCTGACAGGGGCCGCCTACGAGCAGTACGTC.

This clonotype was counted between two and nine times. The rearrangement uses TRBV20-1 and TRBJ2-3, with a tentative D call TRBD2 (6 bases). Per the germline V gene, CDR1 is DFQATT and CDR2 is SNEGSKA (reference sequence). The CDR3 sequence is 13 residues long. Trimming cost V 0 bases and J 7 bases, with 11 bases left between them. In nucleotides, the CDR3 is TGCAGTGCTAGAGATTTGGGACTCAATACGCAGTATTTT. Its protein product is CSARDLGLNTQYF.

The sample holds a few counts of this clonotype. The V and J genes are TRBV5-8 and TRBJ2-1; D is possibly TRBD2 (5 bases). The V and J ends lost 3 bases and 10 bases respectively, with 11 bases between them. CDR1 and CDR2 (germline): SGHTS, YDEGEE. This CDR3 contains 12 residues. As DNA, the CDR3 is TGTGCCAGCAGCTCGACGATAGCGGAGCAGTTCTTC. Its translation: CASSSTIAEQFF.

J is TRBJ1-1 and V is TRBV5-6; 7 bases are shared with TRBD1. Per germline, CDR1 SGHDT and CDR2 YYEEEE. The CDR3 length is 15 residues. The trim removed 5 bases at V and 0 bases at J, leaving 7 bases unmatched. Here the CDR3 reads CASSAAGGLNTEAFF. The CDR3 DNA follows: TGTGCCAGCAGTGCTGCAGGGGGTTTGAACACTGAAGCTTTCTTT.

The CDR3 loop reads CASSAGGQSRELFF. The DNA of the CDR3 is TGTGCCAGTAGTGCCGGGGGACAGTCCAGGGAGCTGTTTTTT. The rearrangement joins TRBV19 to TRBJ2-2, with a weak D call TRBD1 (7 bases). Germline V gives CDR1 LNHDA, CDR2 SQIVND (reference sequence). Trimming removed 5 bases at V and 9 bases at J, with 16 bases between. The CDR3 has 14 residues.

The chain uses TRBV19 and TRBJ2-1; 10 bases match TRBD1. CDR1 is LNHDA, CDR2 SQIVND, per germline (reference sequence). This CDR3 is 16 amino acids long. V dropped 5 bases and J dropped 7; count of bases not matched to a gene: 11. CDR3 in amino acids: CASSAPGTGVTNEQFF. CDR3 in DNA: TGTGCCAGTAGTGCCCCCGGGACAGGGGTCACGAATGAGCAGTTCTTC.

CDR3 loop: CASSQSTLYNEQFF. For the CDR3, the DNA is TGCGCCAGCAGTCAATCGACGCTTTACAATGAGCAGTTCTTC. The rearrangement uses TRBV23-1 and TRBJ2-1; D gene uncertain. TRBV23-1 is placed among ORFs of uncertain function. This CDR3 has 14 amino acids. Trimming left V 0 bases short and J 4 bases short, with 7 bases between.

This clonotype was recorded many times. This chain links TRBV7-2 with TRBJ2-5, with TRBD2 as a possible D gene (5 bases). Looked up from germline, CDR1 is SGHTA and CDR2 is FQGNSA. The length of the CDR3 is 14 residues. V was shortened by 5 bases and J by 6 bases, with 16 bases between the two germline ends. DNA of the CDR3: TGTGCCAGCAGCCTGAGGCAGGAGGAAAAGACCCAGTACTTC. It codes for CASSLRQEEKTQYF.

The chain uses TRBV5-4 and TRBJ1-1, with 8 bases lining up with TRBD1. Germline trimming cut 4 bases from V and 0 bases from J; bases unmatched to any gene: 11. Germline values: CDR1 SGHNT, CDR2 YYREEE (reference sequence). The CDR3 contains 17 residues. In DNA, the CDR3 is TGTGCCAGCAGCCCTGGACAGGGACGCGTCTTGAACACTGAAGCTTTCTTT. This encodes CASSPGQGRVLNTEAFF.

This clonotype was counted ten times or more. This chain connects TRBV12-3 or TRBV12-4 to TRBJ1-1; 9 positions match TRBD1. V was pared by 4 bases and J by 12 bases, with 15 bases of the junction left unmatched. This CDR3 region has 15 residues. The CDR3 coding sequence is TGTGCCAGCAGTTCCGACCCCCTCGGGACAGGGTCCCCTTTCTTT. Translated, it gives CASSSDPLGTGSPFF.

The chain couples TRBV11-2 to TRBJ2-5; 7 bases are a match to TRBD2. V shed 2 bases, J shed 4 bases, and the junction held 13 bases outside the gene matches. The length of the CDR3 is 17 residues. Germline assignment: CDR1 SGHAT and CDR2 FQNNGV. CDR3 coding DNA: TGTGCCAGCAGCTTACCCCTAGCGGCCCTTACGGGAGAGACCCAGTACTTC. This codes for CASSLPLAALTGETQYF.